Following are 18 T cell receptor beta chains from one sample sequenced in a study of OX40 agonist ivuxolimab in advanced cancers. The method was immunoSEQ multiplex PCR; TCRdb's version includes in-frame clones alone and lacks a portion of them. Among more than 55,000 clones listed, more than 75% were seen once. The sample was CD4+ or CD8+ T cells sorted from blood, taken in a trial of the OX40 agonist ivuxolimab. Every receptor here comes from an adult with an advanced solid tumor such as melanoma, head and neck, liver or kidney cancer.

This clone was detected once. The chain is built from TRBV9 and TRBJ2-1; TRBD2 might be the D (6 bases). V was trimmed by 4 bases and J by 2 bases, leaving 13 bases between them. The germline gives CDR1 SGDLS, CDR2 YYNGEE. The CDR3 has 15 amino acids. CDR3 sequence (DNA): TGTGCCAGCAGCTCCAGCGGGTCGCCCTACAATGAGCAGTTCTTC. It encodes CASSSSGSPYNEQFF.

This CDR3 is CASSYDSDHRWGQPQHF. CDR3 nucleotide sequence: TGTGCCAGCAGTTACGACTCGGACCACAGGTGGGGTCAGCCCCAGCATTTT. The chain is built from TRBV2 and TRBJ1-5, with D maybe TRBD1 (5 bases). Germline CDR1 reads SNHLY; CDR2 reads FYNNEI. This CDR3 comprises 17 residues. V was pared by 5 bases and J by 6 bases, with 23 bases between.

The J gene is TRBJ1-1, the V gene TRBV7-9; no clear D. V lost 5 bases, J lost 0 bases, and 4 bases lay in between. The CDR3 runs to 12 residues. Germline V lookup: CDR1 SEHNR, CDR2 FQNEAQ (reference sequence). The CDR3 DNA reads as TGTGCCAGCAGCCCGATGAACACTGAAGCTTTCTTT. Residues: CASSPMNTEAFF.

This rearrangement joins TRBV19 to TRBJ1-6; 8 nucleotides match TRBD1. This CDR3 is 15 amino acids long. Germline V gene data show CDR1 as LNHDA and CDR2 as SQIVND (reference sequence). V was pared by 7 bases and J by 13 bases, with 15 bases of the junction left unmatched. The CDR3 coding sequence is TGTGCCAGTACTATTAGAGGACAGGGAGGCTTCCCCCTCCACTTT. This sequence encodes CASTIRGQGGFPLHF.

The chain links TRBV28 to TRBJ1-2, with D unresolved. V gave up 2 bases and J gave up 3 bases, with 19 bases separating them. The CDR3 length is 17 residues. CDR1 MDHEN and CDR2 SYDVKM come from the germline V gene. CDR3 coding DNA: TGTGCCAGCAGTTTACCTACATTCGGGCCCGGGGACTATGGCTACACCTTC. This translates into CASSLPTFGPGDYGYTF.

The chain links TRBV11-2 to TRBJ1-4; 7 positions agree with TRBD1. Germline CDR1 SGHAT, CDR2 FQNNGV. V was clipped by 4 bases and J by 5 bases; unmatched bases: 10. The CDR3 covers 16 residues. CDR3 sequence: CASSSFGRGLNEKLFF. The CDR3 bases are TGTGCCAGCAGCTCATTTGGGAGGGGGCTAAATGAAAAACTGTTTTTT.

CDR3 in DNA: TGTGCCAGCAGGGAGTGGGAGCGCGGCGAGCAGTACTTC. The encoded protein is CASREWERGEQYF. The gene calls are TRBV27 and TRBJ2-7, with D possibly TRBD2 on 5 matching bases. Germline-derived CDR1 and CDR2 are MNHEY and SMNVEV (reference sequence). The V end was cut by 6 bases, the J end by 6 bases, with 15 bases between. This CDR3 has 13 residues.

This chain uses TRBV19 with TRBJ2-3; D is possibly TRBD2 (6 bases). Germline V gives CDR1 LNHDA, CDR2 SQIVND (reference sequence). Trimming stripped 3 bases from V and 4 bases from J, with 11 bases between. The length of the CDR3 is 14 residues. CDR3 nucleotide sequence: TGTGCCAGTAGTATTCAACTAGCTTCAGATACGCAGTATTTT. Its translation is CASSIQLASDTQYF.

The V call is TRBV23-1, the J call TRBJ1-2, with 7 bases matching TRBD1. TRBV23-1 is reported as an ORF; its role is uncertain. Trimming at V came to 5 bases and at J to 1 base, leaving 7 bases not matched to a gene. The CDR3 consists of 15 residues. This CDR3 is CASSAATGNNYGYTF. The CDR3 DNA follows: TGCGCCAGCAGTGCCGCGACAGGGAATAACTATGGCTACACCTTC.

This chain uses TRBV11-3 with TRBJ1-1; D is unclear. The V end lost 0 bases, the J end lost 2 bases, and 13 bases lay between the germline ends. Germline V gene lookup returns CDR1 SGHNT and CDR2 YENEEA. The CDR3 has 16 residues. The CDR3 loop reads CASSLDSGSFNTEAFF. CDR3 bases: TGTGCCAGCAGCTTAGATTCCGGCAGCTTTAACACTGAAGCTTTCTTT.

The V and J genes are TRBV15 and TRBJ1-3, with 7 bases identical to TRBD1. The V segment lost 4 bases and the J segment 0 bases; nucleotides outside the gene matches: 6. The germline CDR1 and CDR2 sequences are LNHNV and YYDKDF (reference sequence). The CDR3 runs to 16 residues. In nucleotides, the CDR3 is TGTGCCACCAGCACAGACAGGGCCCGCTCTGGAAACACCATATATTTT. Translation gives CATSTDRARSGNTIYF.

This chain connects TRBV7-3 to TRBJ1-1, with 8 nucleotides matching TRBD1. J was trimmed by 1 base and V by 2 bases; bases with no gene match: 0. The germline V gene encodes CDR1 SGHTA and CDR2 FQGTGA. The CDR3 sequence is 14 residues long. The CDR3 sequence is CASSLQGANTEAFF. CDR3 bases: TGTGCCAGCAGCTTACAGGGGGCGAACACTGAAGCTTTCTTT. Based on the CDR3 plus reference TRBV7-3 and TRBJ1-1, the full variable domain is GAGVSQTPSNKVTEKGKYVELRCDPISGHTALYWYRQSLGQGPEFLIYFQGTGAADDSGLPNDRFFAVRPEGSVSTLKIQRTERGDSAVYLCASSLQGANTEAFFGQGTRLTVV.

The chain employs TRBV7-8 and TRBJ2-1; D unclear. The V gene's germline CDR1 is SGHVS and CDR2 FQNEAQ. The CDR3 runs 14 residues. V was cut by 2 bases and J by 0 bases, with 5 bases left in between. The CDR3 here is CASSLLTSYNEQFF. The CDR3 DNA is TGTGCCAGCAGCTTACTAACCTCCTACAATGAGCAGTTCTTC.

V usage is TRBV11-3 and J usage is TRBJ2-1, with D possibly TRBD2 on 7 matching bases. In germline, CDR1 is SGHNT, CDR2 YENEEA. The ends were cut back, 8 bases at V and 3 bases at J, with 17 bases in the middle. The CDR3 length is 15 residues. The CDR3 region is CASGGGLAGYNEQFF. The CDR3 DNA sequence: TGTGCCAGCGGAGGGGGGTTAGCGGGCTACAATGAGCAGTTCTTC.

This chain uses TRBV5-1 with TRBJ2-2; 7 nucleotides align to TRBD2. The CDR3 contains 16 residues. From germline, CDR1 is SGHRS and CDR2 YFSETQ. V lost 6 bases, J lost 3 bases, and 11 bases stayed unmatched. The CDR3 bases are TGCGCCAGCAACGATGGGGCCCGGGGGGACACCGGGGAGCTGTTTTTT. Protein sequence: CASNDGARGDTGELFF.

A few counts support this clone. The V call is TRBV30, the J call TRBJ1-5; TRBD1 agrees at 10 bases. Germline V gives CDR1 GTSNPN, CDR2 SVGIG (reference sequence). This CDR3 region has 14 residues. The V and J ends lost 2 bases and 5 bases, in that order; junction bases with no gene match: 3. Here the CDR3 DNA reads TGTGCCTGGAGTTTCGGACAGGGGGATCAGCCCCAGCATTTT. The encoded protein is CAWSFGQGDQPQHF. The full variable domain, completed using reference TRBV30 and TRBJ1-5, is SQTIHQWPATLVQPVGSPLSLECTVEGTSNPNLYWYRQAAGRGLQLLFYSVGIGQISSEVPQNLSASRPQDRQFILSSKKLLLSDSGFYLCAWSFGQGDQPQHFGDGTRLSIL.

The genes are TRBV29-1 and TRBJ1-2, with 9 bases lining up with TRBD1. Germline V gene data show CDR1 as SQVTM and CDR2 as ANQGSEA. With V trimmed by 4 bases and J by 3 bases, 9 bases remained unmatched. The CDR3 is 15 residues long. The CDR3 coding sequence is TGCAGCGTTGGAGGGTTATGGACAGGGGACTATGGCTACACCTTC. Protein: CSVGGLWTGDYGYTF.

The chain employs TRBV10-2 and TRBJ2-5; possibly TRBD1 or TRBD2 for D (5 bases each). Trimming pared 6 bases from V and 4 bases from J, leaving 12 bases between. The length of the CDR3 is 13 residues. The germline V gene encodes CDR1 WSHSY and CDR2 SAAADI. The CDR3: CASRGTGPETQYF. The CDR3 DNA reads TGCGCCAGCAGGGGTACGGGGCCAGAGACCCAGTACTTC.